The 19 T cell receptor beta chains reported below all come from one sample, sequenced in a study of technical replicates of blood from several donors. TCRdb's table, derived via immunoSEQ multiplex PCR, lists solely in-frame clones and lacks some. The data hold 90,000 to 100,000 clones, with roughly 94% observed a single time. Sequencing input: T cells isolated from PBMCs. These receptors all come from a human donor in good health.

The CDR3 DNA sequence: TGTGCCATCAGCCAAGCAGATCGAGGCAATGAGCAGTTCTTC. Its protein product is CAISQADRGNEQFF. The chain is built from TRBV10-3 and TRBJ2-1; D gene unclear. The CDR3 contains 14 residues. V dropped 6 bases and J dropped 6 bases, with 15 bases sitting between them. CDR1 is ENHRY and CDR2 is SYGVKD in the germline V gene.

The V and J genes are TRBV10-1 and TRBJ1-1; D is possibly TRBD1 (6 bases). The CDR3 loop spans 12 amino acids. The germline V gene has CDR1 WNHNN and CDR2 SYGVQD (reference sequence). Trimming cost V 6 bases and J 1 base, with 6 bases left between them. The CDR3, as DNA: TGCGCCAGCAGGGGACAGAACACTGAAGCTTTCTTT. Translated, it gives CASRGQNTEAFF.

The chain combines TRBV19 with TRBJ2-5; tentative D call: TRBD2 (5 bases). V was clipped by 5 bases and J by 2 bases, with 9 bases between them. This CDR3 spans 13 amino acids. Germline-derived CDR1 and CDR2 are LNHDA and SQIVND (reference sequence). CDR3 in DNA: TGTGCCAGTAGTCTTCAGCGGCAAGAGACCCAGTACTTC. Amino acids: CASSLQRQETQYF.

V is TRBV9 and J is TRBJ1-2; TRBD1 might be the D (6 bases). Germline-derived CDR1 and CDR2 are SGDLS and YYNGEE. With 4 bases removed from V and 4 bases from J, the gap between germline ends came to 14 bases. This CDR3 contains 14 residues. The CDR3 DNA reads as TGTGCCAGCAGCCGACACACAGGGTCCTATGGCTACACCTTC. The encoded protein is CASSRHTGSYGYTF.

About this clone itself: This same CDR3 is encoded by further DNA sequences in the sample. The chain has TRBV5-4 and TRBJ1-1; D call uncertain. This CDR3 region has 13 residues. In germline, CDR1 is SGHNT, CDR2 YYREEE (reference sequence). V shed 2 bases and J shed 1 base, with 6 bases lying between them. The CDR3 nucleotides are TGTGCCAGCAGCTTAGGGAGGAACACTGAAGCTTTCTTT. This sequence encodes CASSLGRNTEAFF.

The rearrangement links TRBV6-1 to TRBJ1-2; 10 bases align to TRBD1. The J segment lost 10 bases and the V segment lost 6 bases, leaving 5 bases of the junction unmatched. This CDR3 is built from 12 residues. Germline V gene lookup returns CDR1 MNHNS and CDR2 SASEGT. The CDR3 reads CASRGTGDTYTF. In DNA form, the CDR3 reads TGTGCCAGCAGGGGGACAGGGGACACCTACACCTTC.

CDR3: CASKRGTDYGYTF. In DNA, the CDR3 is TGTGCCAGCAAAAGGGGTACGGACTATGGCTACACCTTC. V and J are TRBV6-6 and TRBJ1-2; D may be TRBD1 (5 bases). CDR3 length equals 13 residues. Germline V CDR1 and CDR2: MNHNY, SVGAGI (reference sequence). V dropped 7 bases and J dropped 3 bases, with 12 bases sitting between them.

The CDR3 sequence is CASSLWDRAAAFNEKLFF. The DNA of the CDR3 is TGCGCCAGCAGCTTGTGGGACAGAGCCGCTGCATTTAATGAAAAACTGTTTTTT. The V and J genes are TRBV5-1 and TRBJ1-4, with TRBD1 identical over 7 bases. J was trimmed by 4 bases and V by 1 base; bases with no gene match: 13. This CDR3 contains 18 residues. The germline CDR1 and CDR2 sequences are SGHRS and YFSETQ.

V and J are TRBV30 and TRBJ1-1; D possibly corresponds to TRBD1 (6 bases). The germline V and J ends were trimmed by 3 bases and 2 bases, with 10 bases remaining between them. Per the germline V gene, CDR1 is GTSNPN and CDR2 is SVGIG (reference sequence). The CDR3 totals 13 residues. The CDR3 DNA sequence: TGTGCCTGGAGGTCACAGGGAAACACTGAAGCTTTCTTT. The encoded protein is CAWRSQGNTEAFF.

The CDR3 sequence is CASSTYRDRNTEAFF. The CDR3 DNA reads as TGTGCCAGCAGCACCTATAGGGACAGGAACACTGAAGCTTTCTTT. This chain connects TRBV7-9 to TRBJ1-1, with 7 bases matching TRBD1. V shed 5 bases and J 1 base; nucleotides not matched to a gene: 7. Germline loops: CDR1 SEHNR, CDR2 FQNEAQ (reference sequence). The CDR3 has 15 amino acids.

The chain carries TRBV7-9 and TRBJ1-5, with 9 bases identical to TRBD1. CDR3 size: 14 residues. Germline loops: CDR1 SEHNR, CDR2 FQNEAQ (reference sequence). The V and J ends lost 3 bases and 5 bases, in that order; junction bases with no gene match: 2. The CDR3 DNA follows: TGTGCCAGCAGCTTGGGACAGGGCTATCAGCCCCAGCATTTT. This codes for CASSLGQGYQPQHF. Full variable domain (remainder filled in from reference TRBV7-9 and TRBJ1-5): DTGVSQNPRHKITKRGQNVTFRCDPISEHNRLYWYRQTLGQGPEFLTYFQNEAQLEKSRLLSDRFSAERPKGSFSTLEIQRTEQGDSAMYLCASSLGQGYQPQHFGDGTRLSIL.

The chain uses TRBV7-3 and TRBJ2-1, with TRBD2 identical over 7 bases. The junction had 2 bases not matched to a gene; V was cut back by 3 bases and J by 0 bases. Per germline, CDR1 SGHTA and CDR2 FQGTGA. This CDR3 spans 15 amino acids. The CDR3 sequence: CASSFSGPSYNEQFF. Here the CDR3 DNA reads TGTGCCAGCAGCTTTAGCGGGCCCTCCTACAATGAGCAGTTCTTC.

This chain links TRBV18 with TRBJ1-5; D is unclear. Trimming stripped 2 bases from V and 3 bases from J, with 8 bases between. This CDR3 region has 14 residues. Per the germline V gene, CDR1 is KGHSH and CDR2 is LQKENI. The chain's CDR3 is CASSPEAINQPQHF. CDR3 DNA: TGTGCCAGCTCACCAGAGGCTATCAATCAGCCCCAGCATTTT. Using reference TRBV18 and TRBJ1-5 for the parts outside the CDR3, the full variable domain is NAGVMQNPRHLVRRRGQEARLRCSPMKGHSHVYWYRQLPEEGLKFMVYLQKENIIDESGMPKERFSAEFPKEGPSILRIQQVVRGDSAAYFCASSPEAINQPQHFGDGTRLSIL.

The rearrangement uses TRBV19 and TRBJ1-4, with 8 bases that match TRBD1. With 5 bases clipped from V and 3 bases from J, the junction kept 5 bases outside the gene matches. CDR1 is LNHDA, CDR2 SQIVND, per germline (reference sequence). This CDR3 comprises 15 residues. CDR3 sequence: CASSPDRGSNEKLFF. CDR3 nucleotide sequence: TGTGCCAGTAGTCCCGACAGGGGATCTAATGAAAAACTGTTTTTT.

This clone was seen a single time. The rearrangement uses TRBV30 and TRBJ1-2; 10 nucleotides agree with TRBD1. Germline V gene lookup returns CDR1 GTSNPN and CDR2 SVGIG (reference sequence). The CDR3 runs to 14 residues. V gave up 7 bases and J gave up 2 bases; unmatched junction bases: 7. CDR3 nucleotide sequence: TGTGCCTTGGGGACAGGGGTTATCAACTATGGCTACACCTTC. Translated: CALGTGVINYGYTF.

The chain links TRBV29-1 to TRBJ1-2; 8 positions agree with TRBD1. Trimming took 3 bases from V and 9 from J; bases not matched to a gene: 12. CDR1 and CDR2 (germline): SQVTM, ANQGSEA. CDR3 length equals 14 residues. The CDR3 bases are TGCAGCGTTGACCCCACACGGGACAGGATGAGCTACACCTTC. Translating it yields CSVDPTRDRMSYTF. Full variable domain (outside the CDR3, taken from reference TRBV29-1 and TRBJ1-2): SAVISQKPSRDICQRGTSLTIQCQVDSQVTMMFWYRQQPGQSLTLIATANQGSEATYESGFVIDKFPISRPNLTFSTLTVSNMSPEDSSIYLCSVDPTRDRMSYTFGSGTRLTVV.

Regarding this clone: The same CDR3 arises from other DNA sequences in this sample as well. V gene TRBV30 combines with J gene TRBJ1-1; the D is unclear. The CDR3 has 13 residues. With 3 bases removed from V and 1 base from J, the gap between germline ends came to 9 bases. Germline assignment: CDR1 GTSNPN and CDR2 SVGIG (reference sequence). CDR3 sequence: CAWRTTGNTEAFF. CDR3 bases: TGTGCCTGGAGAACCACGGGGAACACTGAAGCTTTCTTT.

The V and J genes are TRBV11-3 and TRBJ2-7; 11 bases are shared with TRBD1. The CDR3 has 13 amino acids. In germline, CDR1 is SGHNT, CDR2 YENEEA. The ends lost 5 bases at V and 6 bases at J; junction bases unmatched: 3. CDR3 DNA: TGTGCCAGCAGCCTGGGACAGGGGGTCGAGCAGTACTTC. As protein: CASSLGQGVEQYF.

V and J are TRBV7-2 and TRBJ1-2; D may be TRBD1 (5 bases). The CDR3 contains 14 residues. Trimming shortened V by 2 bases and J by 4 bases, and 11 bases separated the two germline ends. Germline CDR1 reads SGHTA; CDR2 reads FQGNSA. CDR3 residues: CASSLSGYAYGYTF. DNA of the CDR3: TGTGCCAGCAGCTTATCAGGGTATGCCTATGGCTACACCTTC. The whole variable domain, filled in from reference TRBV7-2 and TRBJ1-2, reads GAGVSQSPSNKVTEKGKDVELRCDPISGHTALYWYRQSLGQGLEFLIYFQGNSAPDKSGLPSDRFSAERTGGSVSTLTIQRTQQEDSAVYLCASSLSGYAYGYTFGSGTRLTVV.